This passage covers 20 T cell receptor beta chains from one sample sequenced in a study of human T cells and chemical hapten exposure. This sample's time point: patch test 3, about 24 weeks after DPC sensitization. The treatment: therapeutic diphenylcyclopropenone sensitization with weekly scalp DPC. One entry per CDR3 protein results from TCRdb running MiXCR on the RACE reads. This sample carries 120,000 or so distinct CDR3 sequences, 11% of them seen once, and the ten largest clones take more than 2%. The sample was whole blood, taken in connection with sensitization to the hapten diphenylcyclopropenone (DPC). Receptors were obtained from a woman aged 45-65 years with alopecia areata. Some clones in this sample may be carry-over from other donors' samples.

The chain is built from TRBV20-1 and TRBJ1-6, with unresolved D. V lost 0 bases, J lost 0 bases, and 12 bases lay in between. The CDR3 consists of 17 residues. From germline, CDR1 is DFQATT and CDR2 SNEGSKA (reference sequence). The CDR3 reads CSARDGGRSSYNSPLHF. CDR3 nucleotide sequence: TGCAGTGCTAGAGATGGAGGCAGGAGCTCCTATAATTCACCCCTCCACTTT.

This clonotype was seen a few times. This sequence joins TRBV13 and TRBJ1-3, with D uncertain. Trimming took 5 bases from V and 3 from J, leaving 8 bases between them. Looked up from germline, CDR1 is PRHDT and CDR2 is FYEKMQ (reference sequence). The CDR3 extends over 13 amino acids. CDR3 protein: CASSQRDGNTIYF. Written as DNA, the CDR3 is TGTGCCAGCAGCCAAAGAGATGGAAACACCATATATTTT.

J is TRBJ1-6 and V is TRBV7-8; D uncertain. Between the trimmed V and J ends, which lost 2 bases and 3 bases, there was a span of 17 bases. CDR3 length: 18 amino acids. Germline loops: CDR1 SGHVS, CDR2 FQNEAQ. CDR3: CASSLRISIGDYNSPLHF. CDR3 bases: TGTGCCAGCAGCTTACGTATAAGCATCGGCGACTATAATTCACCCCTCCACTTT. Using reference TRBV7-8 and TRBJ1-6 for the parts outside the CDR3, the full variable domain is GAGVSQSPRYKVAKRGQDVALRCDPISGHVSLFWYQQALGQGPEFLTYFQNEAQLDKSGLPSDRFFAERPEGSVSTLKIQRTQQEDSAVYLCASSLRISIGDYNSPLHFGNGTRLTVT.

J is TRBJ2-1 and V is TRBV12-3 or TRBV12-4, with D maybe TRBD2 (6 bases). V dropped 7 bases and J dropped 6 bases, with 10 bases sitting between them. The CDR3 has 12 residues. The CDR3 protein is CASTGTRNEQFF. The DNA for the CDR3 is TGTGCCAGCACTGGGACTCGCAATGAGCAGTTCTTC.

The rearrangement links TRBV6-1 to TRBJ1-1, with D uncertain. Between the trimmed V and J ends, which lost 10 bases and 3 bases, there was a span of 9 bases. The CDR3 consists of 11 residues. Per germline, CDR1 MNHNS and CDR2 SASEGT. Here the CDR3 reads CATNRDTEAFF. CDR3 sequence (DNA): TGTGCCACTAATAGGGACACTGAAGCTTTCTTT.

The gene calls are TRBV19 and TRBJ1-2, with D maybe TRBD1 (6 bases). Germline-derived CDR1 and CDR2 are LNHDA and SQIVND (reference sequence). V shed 3 bases and J shed 8 bases, with 19 bases lying between them. The CDR3 has 15 amino acids. CDR3 sequence reads: CASSIGGQTFRGYTF. CDR3 in DNA: TGTGCCAGTAGTATTGGCGGACAGACCTTTCGGGGCTACACCTTC.

This clonotype was seen repeatedly, ten times or more. The chain uses TRBV6-6 and TRBJ1-2; no firm D call. Germline V gene sequence: CDR1 MNHNY, CDR2 SVGAGI (reference sequence). The CDR3 extends over 12 amino acids. The V gene lost 7 bases and the J gene lost 6 bases, with 12 bases spanning the gap. This CDR3 reads CASTLRRDGYTF. CDR3 coding DNA: TGTGCCAGCACCCTAAGGCGGGATGGCTACACCTTC.

Only a few counts were recorded for this clonotype. The V gene is TRBV2, the J gene TRBJ1-6, with 8 bases aligning to TRBD1. V trimming: 6 bases; J trimming: 7 bases; junction bases outside the gene matches: 5. From germline, CDR1 is SNHLY and CDR2 FYNNEI. CDR3 length: 14 amino acids. DNA for the CDR3: TGTGCCAGCAGGGCGACAGGGGAAAATTCACCCCTCCACTTT. Its protein product is CASRATGENSPLHF.

The chain joins TRBV2 to TRBJ2-2; 8 nucleotides align to TRBD2. The CDR3 has 13 residues. Germline V gene lookup returns CDR1 SNHLY and CDR2 FYNNEI. J gave up 7 bases and V 3 bases, and 1 base lay outside the gene matches. The CDR3 coding sequence is TGTGCCAGCAGTGAGCTAGCGGGCGGGGAGCTGTTTTTT. This gives the protein CASSELAGGELFF.

This clonotype was seen more than once but under ten times. The chain combines TRBV28 with TRBJ1-5, with D perhaps matching TRBD1 (6 bases). The CDR3 totals 15 residues. Germline CDR1 and CDR2: MDHEN and SYDVKM. Between the trimmed V and J ends, which lost 3 bases and 6 bases, there was a span of 15 bases. The CDR3 DNA is TGTGCCAGCAGTTTCGGGGGGCGCGGTGGTCAGCCCCAGCATTTT. This translates into CASSFGGRGGQPQHF.

The sample holds many counts of this clonotype. The chain carries TRBV9 and TRBJ2-3; no clear D gene. V lost 2 bases and J lost 3, with 7 bases in between. Per the germline V gene, CDR1 is SGDLS and CDR2 is YYNGEE. The length of the CDR3 is 13 residues. CDR3 region: CASSVLGTDTQYF. The CDR3, as DNA: TGTGCCAGCAGCGTCCTGGGTACAGATACGCAGTATTTT. Using reference TRBV9 and TRBJ2-3 for the parts outside the CDR3, the full variable domain is DSGVTQTPKHLITATGQRVTLRCSPRSGDLSVYWYQQSLDQGLQFLIQYYNGEERAKGNILERFSAQQFPDLHSELNLSSLELGDSALYFCASSVLGTDTQYFGPGTRLTVL.

J is TRBJ2-4 and V is TRBV28; 12 nucleotides agree with TRBD2. The germline gives CDR1 MDHEN, CDR2 SYDVKM. CDR3 length equals 17 residues. Losses at the gene ends were 8 bases for V and 5 bases for J; bases not matched to a gene: 13. The CDR3 sequence is CASFPSGRDLRENIQYF. CDR3 coding DNA: TGTGCCAGCTTCCCTAGCGGGAGGGATTTAAGGGAAAACATTCAGTACTTC.

This chain connects TRBV29-1 to TRBJ2-1; D gene ambiguous. The germline V and J ends were trimmed by 3 bases and 5 bases, with 11 bases remaining between them. The CDR3 runs 13 residues. In germline, CDR1 is SQVTM, CDR2 ANQGSEA. For the CDR3, the DNA is TGCAGCGTTGATCTGGGCTTCCACAATGAGCAGTTCTTC. Residues: CSVDLGFHNEQFF.

The chain couples TRBV10-3 to TRBJ2-2; 8 nucleotides line up with TRBD2. Germline V CDR1 and CDR2: ENHRY, SYGVKD. V shed 7 bases and J 4 bases; nucleotides not matched to a gene: 11. The CDR3 sequence is 16 residues long. The chain's CDR3 is CAITGQAGGVTGELFF. In nucleotides, the CDR3 is TGTGCCATCACCGGCCAGGCGGGGGGAGTCACCGGGGAGCTGTTTTTT.

This chain uses TRBV12-3 or TRBV12-4 with TRBJ2-7; maybe TRBD1 (7 bases). Trimming pared 6 bases from V and 2 bases from J, leaving 20 bases between. This CDR3 spans 16 amino acids. The CDR3 DNA follows: TGTGCCAGCAGAGGGAGAGGAGGGGGCGGAACCTACGAGCAGTACTTC. Protein: CASRGRGGGGTYEQYF.

This clonotype was seen only a few times. The rearrangement uses TRBV28 and TRBJ2-7, with 8 bases identical to TRBD2. CDR1 and CDR2 (germline): MDHEN, SYDVKM. J gave up 6 bases and V 7 bases, and 8 bases lay outside the gene matches. The CDR3 extends over 13 amino acids. The CDR3 reads CASIRNAGGEQYF. Here the CDR3 DNA reads TGTGCCAGCATCAGAAACGCGGGGGGCGAGCAGTACTTC.

This clonotype was seen more than once but under ten times. The CDR3 DNA reads TGTGCCAGCAGTTTAGGAGCAGGGGGCTATGGCTACACCTTC. It codes for CASSLGAGGYGYTF. This chain uses TRBV28 with TRBJ1-2, with TRBD1 identical over 7 bases. CDR3 length: 14 amino acids. From germline, CDR1 is MDHEN and CDR2 SYDVKM. J was trimmed by 4 bases and V by 2 bases; bases with no gene match: 4.

CDR3 sequence (DNA): TGTGCCAGCAGCGCATACAGGGGATACACTGAAGCTTTCTTT. Translation gives CASSAYRGYTEAFF. This chain links TRBV12-3 or TRBV12-4 with TRBJ1-1, with 7 bases identical to TRBD1. Unmatched junction bases numbered 7, after V lost 6 bases and J lost 3 bases. This CDR3 comprises 14 residues.

This clonotype has a handful of counts. This chain uses TRBV7-2 with TRBJ2-7; D is perhaps TRBD2 (6 bases). The CDR3 is made up of 15 amino acids. Germline V gene lookup returns CDR1 SGHTA and CDR2 FQGNSA. V gave up 0 bases and J gave up 2 bases, with 11 bases separating them. In DNA, the CDR3 is TGTGCCAGCAGCTTAGCCGGGACTGAAGCCTACGAGCAGTACTTC. Its protein product is CASSLAGTEAYEQYF.

This clonotype has ten or more counts. The V call is TRBV5-1, the J call TRBJ1-1; 8 bases line up with TRBD1. The germline V gene has CDR1 SGHRS and CDR2 YFSETQ. The CDR3 runs to 15 residues. V shed 3 bases, J shed 0 bases, and the junction held 4 bases outside the gene matches. In DNA, the CDR3 is TGCGCCAGCAGCTGGACAGGGTTTATGAACACTGAAGCTTTCTTT. Protein sequence: CASSWTGFMNTEAFF.